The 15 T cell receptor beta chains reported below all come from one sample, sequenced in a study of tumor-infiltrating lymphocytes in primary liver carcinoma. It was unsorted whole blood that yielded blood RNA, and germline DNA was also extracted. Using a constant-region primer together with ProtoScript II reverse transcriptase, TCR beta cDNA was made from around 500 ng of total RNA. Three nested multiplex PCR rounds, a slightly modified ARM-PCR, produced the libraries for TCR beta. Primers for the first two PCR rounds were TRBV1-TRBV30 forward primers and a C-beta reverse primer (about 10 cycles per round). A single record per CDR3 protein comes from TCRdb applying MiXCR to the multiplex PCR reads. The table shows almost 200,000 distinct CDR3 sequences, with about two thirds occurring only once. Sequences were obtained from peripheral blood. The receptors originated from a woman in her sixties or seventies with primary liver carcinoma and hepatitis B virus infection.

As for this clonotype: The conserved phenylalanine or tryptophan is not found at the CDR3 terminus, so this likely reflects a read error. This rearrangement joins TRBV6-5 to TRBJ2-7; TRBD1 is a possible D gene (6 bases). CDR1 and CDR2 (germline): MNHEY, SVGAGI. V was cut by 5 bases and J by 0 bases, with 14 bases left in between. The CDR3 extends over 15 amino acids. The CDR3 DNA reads TGTGCCAGCAGTGTGGGACATGGACTCTCCTACGAGCAGTACATC. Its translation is CASSVGHGLSYEQYI.

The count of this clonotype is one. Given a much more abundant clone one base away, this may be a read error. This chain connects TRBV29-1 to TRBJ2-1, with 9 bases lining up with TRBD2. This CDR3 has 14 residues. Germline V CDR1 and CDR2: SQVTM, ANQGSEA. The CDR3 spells CSIEGREGYNEQFF. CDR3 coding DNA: TGCAGCATTGAAGGGCGGGAGGGGTACAATGAGCAGTTCTTC.

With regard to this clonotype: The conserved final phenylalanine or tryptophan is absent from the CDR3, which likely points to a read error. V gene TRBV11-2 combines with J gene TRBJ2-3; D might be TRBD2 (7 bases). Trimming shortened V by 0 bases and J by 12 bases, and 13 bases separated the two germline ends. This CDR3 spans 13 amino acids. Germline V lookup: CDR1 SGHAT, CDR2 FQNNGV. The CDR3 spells CASSLEYRGAQYL. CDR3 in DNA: TGTGCCAGCAGCTTAGAATATCGGGGGGCACAGTATCTT.

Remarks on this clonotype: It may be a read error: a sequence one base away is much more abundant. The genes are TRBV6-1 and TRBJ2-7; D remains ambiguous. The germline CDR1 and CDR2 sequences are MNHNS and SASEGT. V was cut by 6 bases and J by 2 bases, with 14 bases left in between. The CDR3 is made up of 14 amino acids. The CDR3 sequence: CASRKWVVPYEQYF. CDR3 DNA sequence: TGTGCCAGCAGAAAATGGGTCGTGCCCTACGAGCAGTACTTC.

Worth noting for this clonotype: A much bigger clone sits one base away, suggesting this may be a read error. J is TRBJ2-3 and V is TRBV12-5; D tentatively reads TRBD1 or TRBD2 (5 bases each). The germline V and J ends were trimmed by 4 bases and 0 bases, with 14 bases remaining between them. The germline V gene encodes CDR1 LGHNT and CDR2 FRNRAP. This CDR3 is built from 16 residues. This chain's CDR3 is CASGSTRGVSTDTQYF. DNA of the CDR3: TGTGCTAGTGGTTCCACTAGGGGAGTTAGCACAGATACGCAGTATTTT.

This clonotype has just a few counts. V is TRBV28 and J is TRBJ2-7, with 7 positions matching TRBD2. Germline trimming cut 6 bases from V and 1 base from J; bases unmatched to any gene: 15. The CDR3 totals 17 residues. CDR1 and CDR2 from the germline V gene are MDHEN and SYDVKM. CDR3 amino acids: CASSITPRGGSSYEQYF. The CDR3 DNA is TGTGCCAGCAGCATTACCCCACGTGGCGGGAGTTCCTACGAGCAGTACTTC.

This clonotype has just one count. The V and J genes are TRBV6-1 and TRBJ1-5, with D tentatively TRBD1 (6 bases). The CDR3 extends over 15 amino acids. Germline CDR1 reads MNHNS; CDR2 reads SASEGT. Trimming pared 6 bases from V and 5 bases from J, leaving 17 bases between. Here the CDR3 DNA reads TGTGCCAGCAGCCCCCAGCGGCACAGGGATCAGCCCCAGCATTTT. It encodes CASSPQRHRDQPQHF.

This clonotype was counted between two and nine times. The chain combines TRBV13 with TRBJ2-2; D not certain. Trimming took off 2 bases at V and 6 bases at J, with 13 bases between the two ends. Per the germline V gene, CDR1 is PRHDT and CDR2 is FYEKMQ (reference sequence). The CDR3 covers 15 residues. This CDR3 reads CASSLSTPGAGELFF. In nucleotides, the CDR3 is TGTGCCAGCAGCTTAAGCACCCCCGGAGCCGGGGAGCTGTTTTTT.

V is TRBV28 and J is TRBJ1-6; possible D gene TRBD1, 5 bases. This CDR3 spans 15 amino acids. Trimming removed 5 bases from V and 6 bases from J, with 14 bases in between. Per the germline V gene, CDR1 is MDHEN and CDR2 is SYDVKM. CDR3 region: CASSITPGRNSPLHF. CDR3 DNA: TGTGCCAGCAGTATTACACCGGGGCGTAATTCACCCCTCCACTTT. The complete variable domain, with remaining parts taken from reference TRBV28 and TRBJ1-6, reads DVKVTQSSRYLVKRTGEKVFLECVQDMDHENMFWYRQDPGLGLRLIYFSYDVKMKEKGDIPEGYSVSREKKERFSLILESASTNQTSMYLCASSITPGRNSPLHFGNGTRLTVT.

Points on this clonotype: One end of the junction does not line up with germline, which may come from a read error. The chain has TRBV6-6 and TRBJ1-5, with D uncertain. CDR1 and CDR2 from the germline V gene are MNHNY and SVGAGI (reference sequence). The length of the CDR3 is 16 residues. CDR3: CASSYSSTGSNQSQHF. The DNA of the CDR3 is TGTGCCAGCAGTTATTCGTCCACGGGGAGCAATCAGTCCCAGCATTTT.

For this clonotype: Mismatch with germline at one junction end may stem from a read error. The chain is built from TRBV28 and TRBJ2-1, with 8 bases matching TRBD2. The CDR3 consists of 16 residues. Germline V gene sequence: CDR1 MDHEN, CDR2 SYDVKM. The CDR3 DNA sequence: TGTGCTAGCAGTTTATTAAAGGGGAGCGGGAGCGATGAGCAGTTCTTC. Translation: CASSLLKGSGSDEQFF. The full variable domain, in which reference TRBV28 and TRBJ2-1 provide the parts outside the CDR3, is DVKVTQSSRYLVKRTGEKVFLECVQDMDHENMFWYRQDPGLGLRLIYFSYDVKMKEKGDIPEGYSVSREKKERFSLILESASTNQTSMYLCASSLLKGSGSDEQFFGPGTRLTVL.

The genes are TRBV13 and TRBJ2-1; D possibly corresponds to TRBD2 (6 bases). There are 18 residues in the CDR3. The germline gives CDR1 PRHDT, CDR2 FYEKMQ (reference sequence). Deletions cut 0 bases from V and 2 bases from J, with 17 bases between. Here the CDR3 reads CASSLGPLASVTYNEQFF. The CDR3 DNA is TGTGCCAGCAGCTTAGGTCCTCTAGCGAGTGTCACCTACAATGAGCAGTTCTTC.

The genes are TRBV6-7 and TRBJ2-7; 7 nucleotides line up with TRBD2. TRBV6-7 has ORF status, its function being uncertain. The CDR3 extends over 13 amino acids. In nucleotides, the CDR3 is TGTGTCGGCAGTGCGGGGACTAACTACGAGCAGTACTTC. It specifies CVGSAGTNYEQYF.

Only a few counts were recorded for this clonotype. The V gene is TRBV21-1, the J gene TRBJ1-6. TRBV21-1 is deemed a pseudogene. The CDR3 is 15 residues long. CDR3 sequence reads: CASRSASSYNSPLHF. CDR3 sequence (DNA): TGTGCCAGCAGATCGGCTAGCTCCTATAATTCACCCCTCCACTTT.

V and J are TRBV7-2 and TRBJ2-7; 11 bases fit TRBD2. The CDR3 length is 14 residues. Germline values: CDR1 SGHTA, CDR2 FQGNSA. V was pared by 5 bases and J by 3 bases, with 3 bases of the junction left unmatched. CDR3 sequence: CASSMTSGNYEQYF. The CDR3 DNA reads TGTGCCAGCAGCATGACTAGCGGGAACTACGAGCAGTACTTC.